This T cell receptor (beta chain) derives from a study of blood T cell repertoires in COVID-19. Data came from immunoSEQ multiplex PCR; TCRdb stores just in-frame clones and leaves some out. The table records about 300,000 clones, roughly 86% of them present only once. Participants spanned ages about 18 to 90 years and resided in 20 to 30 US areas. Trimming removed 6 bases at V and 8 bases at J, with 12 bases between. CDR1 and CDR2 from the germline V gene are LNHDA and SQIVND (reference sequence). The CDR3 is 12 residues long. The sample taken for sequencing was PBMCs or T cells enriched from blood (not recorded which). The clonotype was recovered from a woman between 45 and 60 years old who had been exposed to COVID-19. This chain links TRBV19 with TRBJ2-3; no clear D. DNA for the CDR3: TGTGCCAGTAGATCCTGGCCGGGTACGCAGTATTTT. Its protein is CASRSWPGTQYF.